One and the same sample provided the 5 T cell receptor beta chains below, sequenced in a study of spatial heterogeneity in lung cancer. Time point denoted: sample taken at primary tumor resection. Frozen PBMC, nontumor lung or tumor provided whole RNA, which was sequenced unsorted. Each CDR3 protein gets one entry after TCRdb re-called the 5' RACE reads with MiXCR. Of approximately 22,000 distinct CDR3 sequences detected, around 4.5% appear once; the ten largest clones hold about a third. Source: PBMCs, taken at surgery. All receptors come from a male donor with early-stage non-small cell lung cancer.

This clonotype was detected ten times or more. J is TRBJ1-1 and V is TRBV7-3; 7 bases are shared with TRBD1. The CDR3 consists of 13 residues. V lost 3 bases to trimming and J lost 6 bases; unmatched junction nucleotides: 4. Germline CDR1 and CDR2: SGHTA and FQGTGA. The CDR3 region has the DNA TGTGCCAGCAGCTTTACAGGGGTCCCTGAAGCTTTCTTT. As protein: CASSFTGVPEAFF.

The chain joins TRBV6-1 to TRBJ2-7; D uncertain. The V gene's germline CDR1 is MNHNS and CDR2 SASEGT. Trimming pared 1 base from V and 7 bases from J, leaving 11 bases between. This CDR3 comprises 13 residues. Here the CDR3 reads CASSEVSTPEQYF. DNA of the CDR3: TGTGCCAGCAGTGAAGTGTCTACCCCTGAGCAGTACTTC.

This clonotype was seen only a few times. The chain uses TRBV12-3 or TRBV12-4 and TRBJ2-7, with a possible D match to TRBD2 (5 bases). Between the trimmed V and J ends, which lost 4 bases and 0 bases, there was a span of 7 bases. CDR3 length equals 13 residues. CDR3 protein: CASSSTNSYEQYF. CDR3 nucleotide sequence: TGTGCCAGCAGTTCGACTAACTCCTACGAGCAGTACTTC.

This clonotype was observed at least ten times. The gene calls are TRBV27 and TRBJ2-7; tentatively, D is TRBD2 (6 bases). The CDR3 runs 15 residues. Trimming stripped 0 bases from V and 4 bases from J, with 13 bases between. Germline lookup yields CDR1 MNHEY and CDR2 SMNVEV (reference sequence). As DNA, the CDR3 is TGTGCCAGCAGTTTATCTGCGGGAACGATTTACGAGCAGTACTTC. This translates into CASSLSAGTIYEQYF.

This clonotype was seen only a few times. The genes are TRBV14 and TRBJ2-6, with no clear D. The CDR3 spans 15 residues. Trimming removed 4 bases at V and 0 bases at J, with 7 bases between. CDR1 is SGHDN, CDR2 FVKESK, per germline. The CDR3 loop is CASSLFSSGANVLTF. CDR3 DNA: TGTGCCAGCAGCCTTTTCAGCTCTGGGGCCAACGTCCTGACTTTC.